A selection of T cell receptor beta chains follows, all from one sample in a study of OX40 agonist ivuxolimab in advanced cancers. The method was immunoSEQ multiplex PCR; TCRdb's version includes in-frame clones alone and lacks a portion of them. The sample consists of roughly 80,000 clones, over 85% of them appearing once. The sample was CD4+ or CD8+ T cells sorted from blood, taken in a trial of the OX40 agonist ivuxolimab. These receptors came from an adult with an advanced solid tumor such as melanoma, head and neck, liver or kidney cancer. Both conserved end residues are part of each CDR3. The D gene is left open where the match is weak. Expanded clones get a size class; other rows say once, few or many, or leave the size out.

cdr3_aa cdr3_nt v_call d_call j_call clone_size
CASSVGLATGEGTQYF TGTGCCAGCAGCGTAGGTCTAGCAACCGGAGAGGGGACCCAGTACTTC TRBV9 NA TRBJ2-5 NA
CASSSSGGGYGYTF TGTGCCAGTAGTAGCTCCGGGGGGGGCTATGGCTACACCTTC TRBV19 NA TRBJ1-2 NA
CASSLMIENYEQYF TGTGCCAGCAGCTTAATGATTGAAAACTACGAGCAGTACTTC TRBV7-6 NA TRBJ2-7 NA
CASRTRSGEQYF TGTGCCAGCAGGACTAGATCGGGGGAGCAGTACTTC TRBV2 NA TRBJ2-7 once
CSAIRAGRNEKLFF TGCAGCGCCATAAGGGCAGGACGGAATGAAAAACTGTTTTTT TRBV29-1 NA TRBJ1-4 NA
CASSPRDRVRNTIYF TGTGCCAGCAGCCCCCGGGACAGGGTGAGAAACACCATATATTTT TRBV7-9 TRBD1 TRBJ1-3 NA
CASSLSLRAGAGYGYTF TGTGCCAGCAGTTTATCGCTCCGGGCGGGGGCGGGCTATGGCTACACCTTC TRBV27 NA TRBJ1-2 NA
CASSHTRTVSGANVLTF TGTGCCAGCAGTCATACCCGGACGGTCTCTGGGGCCAACGTCCTGACTTTC TRBV27 NA TRBJ2-6 NA
CASSPEGGLETQYF TGTGCCAGCAGCCCAGAGGGGGGGTTGGAGACCCAGTACTTC TRBV9 NA TRBJ2-5 NA
CASMRQPYGYTF TGTGCCAGCATGCGACAACCCTATGGCTACACCTTC TRBV2 NA TRBJ1-2 NA
CASSSPGSYEQYF TGTGCCAGCAGCTCCCCGGGCTCCTACGAGCAGTACTTC TRBV7-9 NA TRBJ2-7 NA
CASSEARAGIGRTNEKLFF TGTGCCAGCAGTGAAGCGAGGGCAGGGATAGGGAGGACTAATGAAAAACTGTTTTTT TRBV6-1 NA TRBJ1-4 NA
CASSWFWDSGTGSFSYEQYF TGCGCCAGCAGCTGGTTTTGGGACTCCGGGACAGGGTCCTTCTCCTACGAGCAGTACTTC TRBV5-1 TRBD1 TRBJ2-7 NA
CAQGLACVGTQYF TGTGCCCAAGGACTAGCGTGCGTGGGGACCCAGTACTTC TRBV27 TRBD2 TRBJ2-5 NA
CASLPTSPSYEQYF TGCGCCAGCCTTCCTACTAGCCCATCCTACGAGCAGTACTTC TRBV10-1 NA TRBJ2-7 NA
CASTPPGGETQYF TGTGCCAGTACCCCCCCCGGAGGAGAGACCCAGTACTTC TRBV19 NA TRBJ2-5 NA
CATSGRTGLNEKLFF TGTGCCACCAGCGGTCGGACAGGTCTTAATGAAAAACTGTTTTTT TRBV15 TRBD1 TRBJ1-4 NA
CASSSGQGANEKLFF TGTGCCAGCAGCTCGGGGCAGGGTGCTAATGAAAAACTGTTTTTT TRBV7-6 NA TRBJ1-4 NA
CASSFLRRPINEQFF TGTGCCAGCAGCTTTTTGCGGAGGCCTATCAATGAGCAGTTCTTC TRBV7-3 NA TRBJ2-1 NA
CATGDTNEKLFF TGTGCCACAGGGGACACGAATGAAAAACTGTTTTTT TRBV2 NA TRBJ1-4 NA